This T cell receptor beta chain was retrieved from a study of cytotoxic CD8 clonotypes in ibrutinib-treated CLL. The table came from immunoSEQ multiplex PCR; TCRdb's copy has only in-frame clones and leaves some out. This sample yields about 200,000 clones, of which over 55% are seen a single time; 10% to 15% belongs to the top ten. Germline trimming cut 7 bases from V and 1 base from J; bases unmatched to any gene: 8. Germline lookup yields CDR1 LNHDA and CDR2 SQIVND (reference sequence). The CDR3 is 15 residues long. The V and J genes are TRBV19 and TRBJ1-1; 8 bases are a match to TRBD1. The source of this sequence is a human donor with chronic lymphocytic leukemia. The input for sequencing was PBMCs, taken after 24 months of ibrutinib treatment. CDR3 coding DNA: TGTGCCAGTACCTATCAGGGGGCCGGGAACACTGAAGCTTTCTTT. It is translated as CASTYQGAGNTEAFF.